The 22 T cell receptor beta chains reported below all come from one sample, sequenced in a study of cytomegalovirus exposure and HLA in healthy donors. 13 Jbeta primers and 60 Vbeta primers were used for the PCR. Method: immunoSEQ multiplex PCR; TCRdb's copy keeps in-frame clones and lacks some. The sample holds 95,000 to 150,000 clones, approximately 79% seen once. The sequencing input was PBMCs. The source of these receptors is a man aged 30-40 years in good health and CMV-seronegative.

CDR3 coding DNA: TGCGCCAGCAGCTTGGGGGGACAGAACTATGGCTACACCTTC. This encodes CASSLGGQNYGYTF. The gene calls are TRBV5-1 and TRBJ1-2; TRBD1 agrees at 7 bases. The ends lost 0 bases at V and 2 bases at J; junction bases unmatched: 1. Germline lookup yields CDR1 SGHRS and CDR2 YFSETQ. The CDR3 spans 14 residues.

This clone has a single count. The chain carries TRBV10-3 and TRBJ2-7; 9 positions agree with TRBD1. J was trimmed by 3 bases and V by 6 bases; bases with no gene match: 24. This CDR3 region has 20 residues. Germline V gene data show CDR1 as ENHRY and CDR2 as SYGVKD. The CDR3 DNA is TGTGCCATCAGAGCCTCGGGACAGGGTGACCCCCCGACCACGCACTACGAGCAGTACTTC. Translating gives CAIRASGQGDPPTTHYEQYF.

V gene TRBV14 combines with J gene TRBJ2-3; 7 bases are shared with TRBD1. This CDR3 region has 17 residues. V shed 1 base, J shed 5 bases, and the junction held 12 bases outside the gene matches. Looked up from germline, CDR1 is SGHDN and CDR2 is FVKESK. Written as DNA, the CDR3 is TGTGCCAGCAGCCAAGCTGAACCGGGACAGTTAAGAGATACGCAGTATTTT. It is translated as CASSQAEPGQLRDTQYF.

The V gene is TRBV27, the J gene TRBJ2-1; 11 bases fit TRBD1. The CDR3 contains 16 residues. Trimming at V came to 0 bases and at J to 4 bases, leaving 2 bases not matched to a gene. CDR1 is MNHEY, CDR2 SMNVEV, per germline (reference sequence). CDR3 DNA: TGTGCCAGCAGTTTATCCGGGACAGGGGGGTACAATGAGCAGTTCTTC. It specifies CASSLSGTGGYNEQFF.

With respect to this clone: One end of the junction fails to match germline, which may point to a read error. This chain uses TRBV11-2 with TRBJ2-7; the match to TRBD1 covers 12 bases. The length of the CDR3 is 16 residues. Germline CDR1 reads SGHAT; CDR2 reads FQNNGV. CDR3 amino acids: CASNLVPGTGGWEQYF. The CDR3 DNA reads as TGTGCCAGCAACTTAGTCCCCGGGACAGGGGGCTGGGAGCAGTACTTC.

This chain links TRBV7-2 with TRBJ1-5; D is unresolved. V lost 5 bases, J lost 8 bases, and 10 bases lay in between. This CDR3 has 12 amino acids. CDR1 SGHTA and CDR2 FQGNSA come from the germline V gene. The CDR3 sequence is CASSPPREPQHF. For the CDR3, the DNA is TGTGCCAGCAGCCCCCCCCGCGAGCCCCAGCATTTT.

V and J are TRBV5-1 and TRBJ2-2; 7 bases map to TRBD1. After removal of 8 bases from V and 4 bases from J, the junction contained 8 bases not matched to a gene. Germline lookup yields CDR1 SGHRS and CDR2 YFSETQ. The CDR3 is 14 residues long. The CDR3 here is CASFRDRSTGELFF. The CDR3 coding sequence is TGCGCCAGTTTCCGGGACAGAAGCACCGGGGAGCTGTTTTTT. Looking up the rest from reference TRBV5-1 and TRBJ2-2 gives the full variable domain: KAGVTQTPRYLIKTRGQQVTLSCSPISGHRSVSWYQQTPGQGLQFLFEYFSETQRNKGNFPGRFSGRQFSNSRSEMNVSTLELGDSALYLCASFRDRSTGELFFGEGSRLTVL.

This chain connects TRBV6-1 to TRBJ1-4; D is unclear. Germline loops: CDR1 MNHNS, CDR2 SASEGT. The length of the CDR3 is 12 residues. Trimming removed 4 bases at V and 7 bases at J, with 7 bases between. The CDR3 DNA follows: TGTGCCAGCAGTGTGGGCCTTGAAAAACTGTTTTTT. Protein: CASSVGLEKLFF.

The chain has TRBV10-3 and TRBJ2-1; no firm D call. Germline CDR1 and CDR2: ENHRY and SYGVKD. Deletions cut 5 bases from V and 0 bases from J, with 14 bases between. The CDR3 spans 16 residues. The CDR3 is CAISQPTLSSYNEQFF. The CDR3 DNA sequence: TGTGCCATCAGTCAGCCTACACTAAGCTCCTACAATGAGCAGTTCTTC.

In regard to this clone: Other nucleotide sequences from this sample produce the same CDR3. This chain joins TRBV5-1 and TRBJ2-3, with D perhaps matching TRBD2 (5 bases). CDR3 length: 16 residues. CDR1 is SGHRS, CDR2 YFSETQ, per germline. Trimming removed 2 bases from V and 0 bases from J, with 13 bases in between. The CDR3 nucleotides are TGCGCCAGCAGCTTAGGACTCGCGGAAAGCACAGATACGCAGTATTTT. It translates to CASSLGLAESTDTQYF. Full variable domain (remainder filled in from reference TRBV5-1 and TRBJ2-3): KAGVTQTPRYLIKTRGQQVTLSCSPISGHRSVSWYQQTPGQGLQFLFEYFSETQRNKGNFPGRFSGRQFSNSRSEMNVSTLELGDSALYLCASSLGLAESTDTQYFGPGTRLTVL.

V and J are TRBV5-6 and TRBJ1-2; D call uncertain. This CDR3 spans 15 amino acids. Germline CDR1 reads SGHDT; CDR2 reads YYEEEE. Trimming took 0 bases from V and 2 from J, leaving 11 bases between them. The CDR3 nucleotides read TGTGCCAGCAGCTTGGACCGACATAGGAACTATGGCTACACCTTC. Translating gives CASSLDRHRNYGYTF.

This sequence joins TRBV9 and TRBJ2-7, with 8 bases lining up with TRBD1. J lost 2 bases, V lost 0 bases, and 1 base had no gene match. This CDR3 contains 14 residues. Germline V gene data show CDR1 as SGDLS and CDR2 as YYNGEE. The CDR3 protein is CASSVGTGPYEQYF. DNA of the CDR3: TGTGCCAGCAGCGTAGGGACAGGGCCCTACGAGCAGTACTTC.

The chain is built from TRBV19 and TRBJ1-1, with D maybe TRBD1 (6 bases). The CDR3 runs 14 residues. Germline assignment: CDR1 LNHDA and CDR2 SQIVND (reference sequence). V lost 2 bases and J lost 6, with 13 bases in between. As DNA, the CDR3 is TGTGCCAGTAGTATATCATCTCCAGGGGCTGAAGCTTTCTTT. Its translation is CASSISSPGAEAFF.

V is TRBV5-6 and J is TRBJ2-1, with a possible D match to TRBD2 (7 bases). The germline V and J ends were trimmed by 1 base and 6 bases, with 14 bases remaining between them. The germline gives CDR1 SGHDT, CDR2 YYEEEE. The CDR3 covers 15 residues. The CDR3 region has the DNA TGTGCCAGCAGCTTGAGGGGGGGGGCTTCCAATGAGCAGTTCTTC. Encoded protein: CASSLRGGASNEQFF. Using reference TRBV5-6 and TRBJ2-1 for the parts outside the CDR3, the full variable domain is DAGVTQSPTHLIKTRGQQVTLRCSPKSGHDTVSWYQQALGQGPQFIFQYYEEEERQRGNFPDRFSGHQFPNYSSELNVNALLLGDSALYLCASSLRGGASNEQFFGPGTRLTVL.

This chain joins TRBV2 and TRBJ2-5; 9 nucleotides line up with TRBD1. The closer fit of TRBJ2-7 to the DNA end suggests the J call may be wrong. This CDR3 has 15 amino acids. The germline gives CDR1 SNHLY, CDR2 FYNNEI. The CDR3 loop is CASSDAGQGTYEQYF. DNA of the CDR3: TGTGCCAGCAGTGATGCAGGACAGGGGACCTACGAGCAGTACTTC.

This clone occurred once. CDR3 sequence (DNA): TGTGCCAGCAGTTTTTCGGGATTTGGGAATGAGCAGTTCTTC. Amino acid sequence: CASSFSGFGNEQFF. V is TRBV27 and J is TRBJ2-1, with D possibly TRBD2 on 5 matching bases. CDR1 MNHEY and CDR2 SMNVEV come from the germline V gene (reference sequence). With 3 bases removed from V and 7 bases from J, the gap between germline ends came to 13 bases. This CDR3 spans 14 amino acids.

The gene calls are TRBV7-2 and TRBJ1-1; D call uncertain. Germline CDR1 is SGHTA and CDR2 is FQGNSA. The CDR3 has 12 amino acids. V was pared by 5 bases and J by 1 base, with 5 bases between. The CDR3, as DNA: TGTGCCAGCAGCAACAGGAACACTGAAGCTTTCTTT. Translating gives CASSNRNTEAFF.

This clone was recorded once. J is TRBJ2-7 and V is TRBV6-5, with 8 positions matching TRBD1. With 2 bases clipped from V and 2 bases from J, the junction kept 8 bases outside the gene matches. The CDR3 covers 16 residues. Germline CDR1 reads MNHEY; CDR2 reads SVGAGI. CDR3 loop: CASSYARDRQPYEQYF. CDR3 in DNA: TGTGCCAGCAGTTACGCGAGGGACAGGCAACCCTACGAGCAGTACTTC.

The genes are TRBV28 and TRBJ1-2; 9 bases line up with TRBD1. Germline assignment: CDR1 MDHEN and CDR2 SYDVKM. V trimming: 6 bases; J trimming: 7 bases; junction bases outside the gene matches: 6. The CDR3 sequence is 13 residues long. The CDR3 DNA is TGTGCCAGCAGGGCGGACAGGGGTTTTGGCTACACCTTC. It specifies CASRADRGFGYTF.

J is TRBJ2-1 and V is TRBV10-1, with TRBD2 matching over 8 bases. Germline V gives CDR1 WNHNN, CDR2 SYGVQD (reference sequence). The CDR3 runs to 13 residues. V lost 3 bases to trimming and J lost 14 bases; unmatched junction nucleotides: 9. The CDR3 is CASSEHGGVSKFF. The CDR3 nucleotides read TGCGCCAGCAGTGAACACGGGGGGGTCTCTAAGTTCTTC.

This sequence joins TRBV6-6 and TRBJ1-5; perhaps TRBD1 as D (6 bases). The germline V gene encodes CDR1 MNHNY and CDR2 SVGAGI (reference sequence). The CDR3 runs to 14 residues. V was trimmed by 10 bases and J by 6 bases, leaving 19 bases between them. CDR3 sequence: CATSLGGRVQPQHF. The CDR3 region has the DNA TGTGCCACCAGCTTGGGGGGGCGGGTTCAGCCCCAGCATTTT.

CDR3 region: CASSINKSPDNQYYEQYF. In DNA, the CDR3 is TGTGCCAGTAGTATAAATAAGTCCCCGGACAACCAATATTACGAGCAGTACTTC. This chain connects TRBV19 to TRBJ2-7, with D perhaps matching TRBD1 (5 bases). V was trimmed by 2 bases and J by 4 bases, leaving 24 bases between them. This CDR3 comprises 18 residues. CDR1 and CDR2 (germline): LNHDA, SQIVND (reference sequence).